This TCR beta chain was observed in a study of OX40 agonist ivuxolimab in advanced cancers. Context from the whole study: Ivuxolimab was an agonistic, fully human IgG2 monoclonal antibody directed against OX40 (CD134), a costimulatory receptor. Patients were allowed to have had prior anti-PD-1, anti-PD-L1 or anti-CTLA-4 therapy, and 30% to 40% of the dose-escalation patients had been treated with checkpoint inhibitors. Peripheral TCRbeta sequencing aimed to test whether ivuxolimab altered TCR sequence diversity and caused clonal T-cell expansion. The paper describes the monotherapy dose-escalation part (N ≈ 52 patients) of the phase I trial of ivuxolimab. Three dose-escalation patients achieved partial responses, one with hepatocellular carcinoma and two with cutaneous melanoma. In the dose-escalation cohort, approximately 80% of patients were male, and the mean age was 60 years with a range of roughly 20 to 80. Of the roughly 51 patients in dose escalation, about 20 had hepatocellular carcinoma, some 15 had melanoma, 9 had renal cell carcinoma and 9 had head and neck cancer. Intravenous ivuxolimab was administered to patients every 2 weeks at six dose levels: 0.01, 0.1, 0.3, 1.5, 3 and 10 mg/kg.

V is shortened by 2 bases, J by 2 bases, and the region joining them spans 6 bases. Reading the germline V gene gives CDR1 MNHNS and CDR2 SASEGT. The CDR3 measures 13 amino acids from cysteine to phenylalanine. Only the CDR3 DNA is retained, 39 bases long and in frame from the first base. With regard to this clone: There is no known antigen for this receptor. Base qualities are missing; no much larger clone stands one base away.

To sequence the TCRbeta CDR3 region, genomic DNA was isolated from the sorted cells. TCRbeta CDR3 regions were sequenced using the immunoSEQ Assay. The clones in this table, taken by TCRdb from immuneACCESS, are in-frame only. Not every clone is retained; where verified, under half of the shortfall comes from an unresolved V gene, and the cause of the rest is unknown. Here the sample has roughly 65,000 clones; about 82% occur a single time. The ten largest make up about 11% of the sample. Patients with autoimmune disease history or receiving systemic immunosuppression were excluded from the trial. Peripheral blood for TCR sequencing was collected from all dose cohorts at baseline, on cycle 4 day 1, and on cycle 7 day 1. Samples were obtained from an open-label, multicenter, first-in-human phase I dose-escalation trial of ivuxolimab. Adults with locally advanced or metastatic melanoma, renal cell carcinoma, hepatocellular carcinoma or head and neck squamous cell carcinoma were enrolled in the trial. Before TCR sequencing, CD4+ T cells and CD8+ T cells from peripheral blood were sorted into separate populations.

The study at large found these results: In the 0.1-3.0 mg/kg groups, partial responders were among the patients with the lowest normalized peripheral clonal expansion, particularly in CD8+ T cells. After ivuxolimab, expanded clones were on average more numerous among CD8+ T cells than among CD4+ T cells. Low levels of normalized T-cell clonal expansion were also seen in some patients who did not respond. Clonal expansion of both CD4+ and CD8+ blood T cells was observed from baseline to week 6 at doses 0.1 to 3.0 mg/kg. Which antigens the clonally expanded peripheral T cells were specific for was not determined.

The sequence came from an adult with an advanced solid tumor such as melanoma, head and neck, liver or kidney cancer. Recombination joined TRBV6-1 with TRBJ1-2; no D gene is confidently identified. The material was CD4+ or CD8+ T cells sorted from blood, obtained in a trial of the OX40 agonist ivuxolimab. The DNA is TGTGCCAGCAGTGAAAGGCGCAACTATGGCTACACCTTC. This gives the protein CASSERRNYGYTF.